These 5 T cell receptor beta chains were sequenced from one sample in a study of response to subunit inactivated influenza vaccine. TCRdb reprocessed the RT-PCR reads via MiXCR and lists one record per CDR3 protein. The sample yields 560,000 or so distinct CDR3 sequences, 6% to 9% seen once. Sample: PBMCs from blood, taken less than 30 months after vaccination. All receptors come from a man aged 50 to 75 who received an inactivated influenza vaccine.

This clonotype was seen more than once but under ten times. The CDR3 spells CAISGQGALDEQFF. CDR3 nucleotides: TGTGCCATCAGTGGGCAGGGGGCCTTGGATGAGCAGTTCTTC. This sequence joins TRBV10-3 and TRBJ2-1, with 8 bases identical to TRBD1. The CDR3 is 14 amino acids. Germline CDR1 is ENHRY and CDR2 is SYGVKD. J was trimmed by 8 bases and V by 4 bases; bases with no gene match: 7.

Ten or more counts support this clonotype. This chain uses TRBV4-1 with TRBJ2-7, with 7 nucleotides matching TRBD1. After removal of 5 bases from V and 1 base from J, the junction contained 26 bases not matched to a gene. The germline V gene encodes CDR1 MGHRA and CDR2 YSYEKL. The CDR3 runs 21 residues. The CDR3 DNA reads TGCGCCAGCAGCTCAAAGATCAATAGGGCCCCGGCGACAGGGTTTTCCTACGAGCAGTACTTC. Residues: CASSSKINRAPATGFSYEQYF.

J is TRBJ2-3 and V is TRBV5-1, with 13 bases aligning to TRBD2. Trimming took 1 base from V and 4 from J; bases not matched to a gene: 6. The CDR3 sequence is 17 residues long. Germline CDR1 SGHRS, CDR2 YFSETQ. CDR3 coding DNA: TGCGCCAGCAGCTTGACTAGCGGGAGGGAGGCCCCAGATACGCAGTATTTT. Protein product: CASSLTSGREAPDTQYF. The full variable domain, its missing parts supplied by reference TRBV5-1 and TRBJ2-3, is KAGVTQTPRYLIKTRGQQVTLSCSPISGHRSVSWYQQTPGQGLQFLFEYFSETQRNKGNFPGRFSGRQFSNSRSEMNVSTLELGDSALYLCASSLTSGREAPDTQYFGPGTRLTVL.

This clonotype has just a few counts. This chain uses TRBV27 with TRBJ2-4, with D perhaps matching TRBD1 (5 bases). V lost 4 bases and J lost 7, with 14 bases in between. Germline CDR1 and CDR2: MNHEY and SMNVEV (reference sequence). This CDR3 has 14 residues. In DNA, the CDR3 is TGTGCCAGCAGTTCCCGGCAGGGAAGGAACATTCAGTACTTC. Translating gives CASSSRQGRNIQYF.

This clonotype was picked up a small number of times. The chain couples TRBV29-1 to TRBJ1-2; no clear D gene. This CDR3 spans 14 amino acids. CDR1 and CDR2 from the germline V gene are SQVTM and ANQGSEA. The germline V and J ends were trimmed by 0 bases and 0 bases, with 8 bases remaining between them. The CDR3, as DNA: TGCAGCGTTGAAGAGGGTAGGCCTAACTATGGCTACACCTTC. Translated, it gives CSVEEGRPNYGYTF.